The rows below give T cell receptor beta chains drawn from one sample of a study of control samples from healthy donors and cancer patients. Repertoires were generated with immunoSEQ multiplex PCR, while TCRdb's copy carries only in-frame clones and drops some. The data contain 100,000 to 150,000 clones, 70% to 90% of them singletons. What was sequenced was blood. All receptors come from a man in his sixties in good health. Each CDR3 is given with its conserved first and last residue. Fields, in order: J gene, D gene, V gene, clone size, CDR3 DNA, CDR3 protein. D genes are given only for firm matches. Some rows mark clone size as missing; the rest say once, few, many or name a class of expanded clone.

J gene: TRBJ1-6
D gene: TRBD1
V gene: TRBV7-8
clone size: .
CDR3 DNA: TGTGCCAGCAGCTATGGACAGGCTGATAATTCACCCCTCCACTTT
CDR3 protein: CASSYGQADNSPLHF

J gene: TRBJ2-5
D gene: .
V gene: TRBV10-3
clone size: .
CDR3 DNA: TGTGCCATCAATTCGGGACCGCCAGGCGAGACCCAGTACTTC
CDR3 protein: CAINSGPPGETQYF

J gene: TRBJ1-3
D gene: .
V gene: TRBV9
clone size: .
CDR3 DNA: TGTGCCAGCAGCGTAGCTACCGGAGGGCCCTCTGGAAACACCATATATTTT
CDR3 protein: CASSVATGGPSGNTIYF

J gene: TRBJ1-2
D gene: TRBD1
V gene: TRBV7-9
clone size: .
CDR3 DNA: TGTGCCAGCAGCTTAGACAGGGGAAACTATGGCTACACCTTC
CDR3 protein: CASSLDRGNYGYTF

J gene: TRBJ2-6
D gene: TRBD1
V gene: TRBV19
clone size: .
CDR3 DNA: TGTGCCAGTAGTATAGAGATCGACCGCCAGGGGGCCTCTGGGGCCAACGTCCTGACTTTC
CDR3 protein: CASSIEIDRQGASGANVLTF

J gene: TRBJ1-5
D gene: .
V gene: TRBV6-5
clone size: .
CDR3 DNA: TGTGCCAGCAAAATGGGGGAGGGTCAGCCCCAGCATTTT
CDR3 protein: CASKMGEGQPQHF

J gene: TRBJ1-2
D gene: .
V gene: TRBV15
clone size: .
CDR3 DNA: TGTGCCACCAGCAGAGATTTAGCATGGGGCTACACCTTC
CDR3 protein: CATSRDLAWGYTF

J gene: TRBJ1-2
D gene: TRBD1
V gene: TRBV11-2
clone size: once
CDR3 DNA: TGTGCCAGCAGCCCTGGGACAGGTACATATGGCTACACCTTC
CDR3 protein: CASSPGTGTYGYTF

J gene: TRBJ1-1
D gene: TRBD1
V gene: TRBV2
clone size: .
CDR3 DNA: TGTGCCAGCAGTGCCAACAGGGGGACGAACACTGAAGCTTTCTTT
CDR3 protein: CASSANRGTNTEAFF

J gene: TRBJ1-3
D gene: .
V gene: TRBV7-9
clone size: .
CDR3 DNA: TGTGCCAGCAGCTCGACATCCGGAACGCCTGGAAACACCATATATTTT
CDR3 protein: CASSSTSGTPGNTIYF

J gene: TRBJ1-2
D gene: .
V gene: TRBV28
clone size: .
CDR3 DNA: TGTGCCAGCACCTCCCGGGGGGGGGTGGGCTATGGCTACACCTTC
CDR3 protein: CASTSRGGVGYGYTF

J gene: TRBJ2-2
D gene: TRBD1
V gene: TRBV2
clone size: .
CDR3 DNA: TGTGCCAGCAGATCACAGGGGCTCGCGAACACCGGGGAGCTGTTTTTT
CDR3 protein: CASRSQGLANTGELFF

J gene: TRBJ1-4
D gene: TRBD1
V gene: TRBV30
clone size: .
CDR3 DNA: TGTGCCTGGAGGTCAAGAATCCCGGGACAGGGGGTAAATGAAAAACTGTTTTTT
CDR3 protein: CAWRSRIPGQGVNEKLFF

J gene: TRBJ2-7
D gene: TRBD1
V gene: TRBV6-6
clone size: .
CDR3 DNA: TGTGCCAGCAGGGACAGGGGGCAAGAATACGAGCAGTACTTC
CDR3 protein: CASRDRGQEYEQYF

J gene: TRBJ1-5
D gene: TRBD1
V gene: TRBV28
clone size: .
CDR3 DNA: TGTGCCAGCAGTCCCAATACAGGGGCTGGGAATCAGCCCCAGCATTTT
CDR3 protein: CASSPNTGAGNQPQHF

J gene: TRBJ1-1
D gene: TRBD1
V gene: TRBV12-3/TRBV12-4
clone size: .
CDR3 DNA: TGTGCCAGCAGTTTAACAAGGGGGCCGCGGGCTTTCTTT
CDR3 protein: CASSLTRGPRAFF

J gene: TRBJ2-5
D gene: .
V gene: TRBV23-1
clone size: .
CDR3 DNA: TGCGCCAGCAGCCGTAGCCTATTAGGGTCGGAGTACTTC
CDR3 protein: CASSRSLLGSEYF

J gene: TRBJ1-1
D gene: TRBD1
V gene: TRBV3-1/TRBV3-2
clone size: .
CDR3 DNA: TGTGCCAGCAGCCAAGATTGGACAGGGGTGGGTGTAGATGAAGCTTTCTTT
CDR3 protein: CASSQDWTGVGVDEAFF

J gene: TRBJ1-1
D gene: .
V gene: TRBV5-1
clone size: .
CDR3 DNA: TGCGCCAGCAGCTTCGGGGAGAACACTGAAGCTTTCTTT
CDR3 protein: CASSFGENTEAFF

J gene: TRBJ1-5
D gene: .
V gene: TRBV7-9
clone size: .
CDR3 DNA: TGTGCCAGCAGCTTAGGGACAGCAAGCAATCAGCCCCAGCATTTT
CDR3 protein: CASSLGTASNQPQHF

J gene: TRBJ1-6
D gene: TRBD1
V gene: TRBV4-3
clone size: few
CDR3 DNA: TGCGCCAGCAGCCAAGGAGGGACAGTGGCGAATTCACCCCTCCACTTT
CDR3 protein: CASSQGGTVANSPLHF

J gene: TRBJ2-3
D gene: .
V gene: TRBV19
clone size: .
CDR3 DNA: TGTGCCAGTAGTCCGCGGGCCGCGACTAGTACAGATACGCAGTATTTT
CDR3 protein: CASSPRAATSTDTQYF

J gene: TRBJ2-4
D gene: TRBD1
V gene: TRBV28
clone size: once
CDR3 DNA: TGTGCCAGCAGTTCTACCGGGACAGGGCTAGCCAAAAACATTCAGTACTTC
CDR3 protein: CASSSTGTGLAKNIQYF

J gene: TRBJ1-1
D gene: .
V gene: TRBV6-2/TRBV6-3
clone size: .
CDR3 DNA: TGTGCCAGCAGTTACGGAGAACAGGGGAACACTGAAGCTTTCTTT
CDR3 protein: CASSYGEQGNTEAFF

J gene: TRBJ2-5
D gene: TRBD1
V gene: TRBV18
clone size: many
CDR3 DNA: TGTGCCAGCTCACCAGGACAGGGCCAAGAGACCCAGTACTTC
CDR3 protein: CASSPGQGQETQYF

J gene: TRBJ1-1
D gene: .
V gene: TRBV28
clone size: .
CDR3 DNA: TGTGCCAGCAGTCTATTAAACACTGAAGCTTTCTTT
CDR3 protein: CASSLLNTEAFF

J gene: TRBJ1-5
D gene: TRBD1
V gene: TRBV3-1/TRBV3-2
clone size: .
CDR3 DNA: TGTGCCAGCAGCCAAGATTCAGGGGGCGGTCAGCCCCAGCATTTT
CDR3 protein: CASSQDSGGGQPQHF

J gene: TRBJ1-2
D gene: TRBD1
V gene: TRBV7-3
clone size: few
CDR3 DNA: TGTGCCAGCAGCTTAGCGGGTTCGACAGGGGGCGCTTCTGACTACACCTTC
CDR3 protein: CASSLAGSTGGASDYTF

J gene: TRBJ1-1
D gene: .
V gene: TRBV11-2
clone size: .
CDR3 DNA: TGTGCCAGCAGCTTAGGGGGTGGAGGGGTGAACACTGAAGCTTTCTTT
CDR3 protein: CASSLGGGGVNTEAFF

J gene: TRBJ1-5
D gene: .
V gene: TRBV28
clone size: .
CDR3 DNA: TGTGCCAGCAGTCTCGGCGTCAATCAGCCCCAGCATTTT
CDR3 protein: CASSLGVNQPQHF

J gene: TRBJ1-4
D gene: .
V gene: TRBV4-1
clone size: .
CDR3 DNA: TGCGCCAGCAGCCAAGATTGGGCAGGGACTAATGAAAAACTGTTTTTT
CDR3 protein: CASSQDWAGTNEKLFF

J gene: TRBJ1-1
D gene: .
V gene: TRBV7-2
clone size: .
CDR3 DNA: TGTGCCAGCAGCCAATATATATCGTACAGGGTGCTTTTGAACACTGAAGCTTTCTTT
CDR3 protein: CASSQYISYRVLLNTEAFF

J gene: TRBJ1-5
D gene: .
V gene: TRBV7-9
clone size: .
CDR3 DNA: TGTGCCAGCAGCTTAGGGTACAATCAAGGGCCCCAGCATTTT
CDR3 protein: CASSLGYNQGPQHF

J gene: TRBJ1-5
D gene: .
V gene: TRBV7-8
clone size: .
CDR3 DNA: TGTGCCAGCAGCATCACTGATAACAATCAGCCCCAGCATTTT
CDR3 protein: CASSITDNNQPQHF

J gene: TRBJ1-5
D gene: TRBD1
V gene: TRBV19
clone size: .
CDR3 DNA: TGTGCCAGTAGTAGACTGACAGGGGGCGGTCAGCCCCAGCATTTT
CDR3 protein: CASSRLTGGGQPQHF

J gene: TRBJ2-3
D gene: .
V gene: TRBV28
clone size: .
CDR3 DNA: TGTGCCAGCAGTTTTGCAGGGGTTGAAGCAGATACGCAGTATTTT
CDR3 protein: CASSFAGVEADTQYF

J gene: TRBJ1-3
D gene: .
V gene: TRBV4-2
clone size: .
CDR3 DNA: TGTGCCAGCAGCCAAGAGTTAACAGGGACTGGAAACACCATATATTTT
CDR3 protein: CASSQELTGTGNTIYF

J gene: TRBJ2-3
D gene: TRBD1
V gene: TRBV7-2
clone size: once
CDR3 DNA: TGTGCCAGCAGCTCCGCTGACAGGGGGGGTGTGAGCACAGATACGCAGTATTTT
CDR3 protein: CASSSADRGGVSTDTQYF

J gene: TRBJ2-3
D gene: TRBD1
V gene: TRBV18
clone size: .
CDR3 DNA: TGTGCCAGCTCACAGGGGGCAGTGGATACGCAGTATTTT
CDR3 protein: CASSQGAVDTQYF

J gene: TRBJ2-3
D gene: .
V gene: TRBV4-1
clone size: once
CDR3 DNA: TGCGCCAGCAGCTTATATATAGCGGAGGGTACAGATACGCAGTATTTT
CDR3 protein: CASSLYIAEGTDTQYF

J gene: TRBJ2-7
D gene: .
V gene: TRBV7-9
clone size: once
CDR3 DNA: TGTGCCAGCAGCTTAGTAAACACCCAGGGGGGCCAGCAGTACTTC
CDR3 protein: CASSLVNTQGGQQYF

J gene: TRBJ1-5
D gene: .
V gene: TRBV7-2
clone size: .
CDR3 DNA: TGTGCCAGCAGCTACGGGTCGGGAACGGGTCAGCCCCAGCATTTT
CDR3 protein: CASSYGSGTGQPQHF